This record looks at one TCR beta chain sequence and its context. This record belongs to a study of blood T cell repertoires in COVID-19. Across the study: Collection of acute and convalescent COVID-19 samples took place in the United States, Italy and Spain. Sources were T cells, B-cell-depleted T cells, or PBMCs; the material itself was cDNA or gDNA.

Authors' data handling: The authors estimated nucleated cell counts from reference gene primer amplification. Clones were read by immunoSEQ multiplex PCR, and TCRdb kept only the in-frame ones, dropping some. That table supplies the V and J calls and clone size; D and trimming were determined from the DNA. The sample records about 190,000 clones, about nine tenths being singletons. The V segment lost 5 bases and the J segment 0 bases; nucleotides outside the gene matches: 4. The CDR3 sequence is 14 residues long. Germline V lookup: CDR1 SQVTM, CDR2 ANQGSEA. This clonotype originated in a young man with acute or convalescent COVID-19. The material sequenced was peripheral blood. The chain recombines TRBV29-1 with TRBJ2-3, with 8 bases identical to TRBD2. The CDR3: CSVPSGPSTDTQYF. CDR3 nucleotide sequence: TGCAGCGTTCCTAGCGGGCCTAGCACAGATACGCAGTATTTT.